The 6 T cell receptor beta chains presented below share a single source sample, sequenced in a study of blood T cell repertoires in COVID-19. This table comes from immunoSEQ multiplex PCR, and its TCRdb copy is limited to in-frame clones, with some not included. The data contain tens of thousands of clones, about 81% of them singletons. The material sequenced was peripheral blood. The receptors come from a woman older than 75 with COVID-19, enrolled during active disease.

The chain couples TRBV28 to TRBJ1-2; 11 bases map to TRBD1. CDR3 length: 15 amino acids. The germline V gene encodes CDR1 MDHEN and CDR2 SYDVKM. The V and J ends lost 2 bases and 8 bases, in that order; junction bases with no gene match: 7. The CDR3 sequence: CASSLAGTGGRGYTF. DNA of the CDR3: TGTGCCAGCAGTTTAGCCGGGACAGGGGGACGCGGCTACACCTTC.

The chain links TRBV2 to TRBJ2-5; D might be TRBD1 (7 bases). Looked up from germline, CDR1 is SNHLY and CDR2 is FYNNEI. The CDR3 covers 14 residues. V lost 7 bases to trimming and J lost 4 bases, with 16 bases between them. The CDR3 reads CASTRDQGGETQYF. The CDR3 region has the DNA TGTGCCAGCACCAGGGACCAGGGGGGAGAGACCCAGTACTTC.

This chain connects TRBV6-5 to TRBJ2-7; D is unclear. Between the trimmed V and J ends, which lost 8 bases and 2 bases, there was a span of 13 bases. The CDR3 is 13 amino acids. CDR1 and CDR2 from the germline V gene are MNHEY and SVGAGI. The CDR3 loop reads CASDATRTYEQYF. The CDR3 region has the DNA TGTGCCAGCGACGCGACAAGGACCTACGAGCAGTACTTC.

The rearrangement joins TRBV6-6 to TRBJ1-5; 11 positions match TRBD1. The trim removed 2 bases at V and 3 bases at J, leaving 3 bases unmatched. Germline V gene data show CDR1 as MNHNY and CDR2 as SVGAGI (reference sequence). The CDR3 extends over 16 amino acids. The CDR3 region has the DNA TGTGCCAGCAGTTACGGACAGGGGGCTGCCAATCAGCCCCAGCATTTT. This gives the protein CASSYGQGAANQPQHF.

Of note for this clone: A read error may be the cause here, since a much bigger clone is one base away. This CDR3 is CASSPGTANTGELFF. The CDR3 DNA sequence: TGCGCCAGCAGCCCCGGGACAGCGAACACCGGGGAGCTGTTTTTT. The chain carries TRBV5-1 and TRBJ2-2, with 7 bases lining up with TRBD1. CDR3 length: 15 amino acids. V was clipped by 4 bases and J by 0 bases; unmatched bases: 3. CDR1 is SGHRS and CDR2 is YFSETQ in the germline V gene. Together with reference TRBV5-1 and TRBJ2-2, the CDR3 gives the full variable domain: KAGVTQTPRYLIKTRGQQVTLSCSPISGHRSVSWYQQTPGQGLQFLFEYFSETQRNKGNFPGRFSGRQFSNSRSEMNVSTLELGDSALYLCASSPGTANTGELFFGEGSRLTVL.

The genes are TRBV6-5 and TRBJ1-5, with TRBD1 matching over 7 bases. This CDR3 has 13 residues. Trimming at V came to 10 bases and at J to 1 base, leaving 4 bases not matched to a gene. From germline, CDR1 is MNHEY and CDR2 SVGAGI. The CDR3 region is CATTRGSNQPQHF. The CDR3 nucleotides read TGTGCCACCACCAGGGGGAGCAATCAGCCCCAGCATTTT.